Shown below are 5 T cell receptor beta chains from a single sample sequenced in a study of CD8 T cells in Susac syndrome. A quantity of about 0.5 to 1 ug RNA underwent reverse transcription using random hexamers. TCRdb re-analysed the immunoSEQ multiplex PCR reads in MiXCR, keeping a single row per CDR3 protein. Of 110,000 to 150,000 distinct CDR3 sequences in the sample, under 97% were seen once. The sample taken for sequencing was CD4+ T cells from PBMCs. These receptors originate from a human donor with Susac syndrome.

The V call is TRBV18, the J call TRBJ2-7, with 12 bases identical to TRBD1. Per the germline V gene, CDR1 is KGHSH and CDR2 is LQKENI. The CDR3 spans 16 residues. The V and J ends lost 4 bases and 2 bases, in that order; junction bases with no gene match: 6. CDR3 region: CASSHRDRGPTYEQYF. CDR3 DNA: TGTGCCAGCTCACACAGGGACAGGGGGCCGACCTACGAGCAGTACTTC.

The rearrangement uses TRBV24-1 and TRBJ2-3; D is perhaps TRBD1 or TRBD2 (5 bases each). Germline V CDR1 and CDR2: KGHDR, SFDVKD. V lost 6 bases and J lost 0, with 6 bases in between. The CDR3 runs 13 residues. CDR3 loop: CATSRDSTDTQYF. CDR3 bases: TGTGCCACCAGTCGGGACAGCACAGATACGCAGTATTTT.

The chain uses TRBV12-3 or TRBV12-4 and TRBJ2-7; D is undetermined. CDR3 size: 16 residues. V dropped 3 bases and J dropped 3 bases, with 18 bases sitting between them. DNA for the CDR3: TGTGCCAGCAGTTTCCCTCCCCTGGGAAACTACTACGAGCAGTACTTC. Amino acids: CASSFPPLGNYYEQYF.

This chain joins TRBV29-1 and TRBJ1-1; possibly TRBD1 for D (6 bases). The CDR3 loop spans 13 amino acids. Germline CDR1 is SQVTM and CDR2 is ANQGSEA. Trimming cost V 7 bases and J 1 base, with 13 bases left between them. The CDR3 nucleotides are TGCAGCGCCCGAAGGGGGAAGAACACTGAAGCTTTCTTT. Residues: CSARRGKNTEAFF.

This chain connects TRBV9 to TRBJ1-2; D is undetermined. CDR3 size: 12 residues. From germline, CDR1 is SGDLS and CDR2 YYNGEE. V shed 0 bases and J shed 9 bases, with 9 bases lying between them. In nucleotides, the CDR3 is TGTGCCAGCAGCGTAGACGGGTGGAGCTACACCTTC. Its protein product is CASSVDGWSYTF. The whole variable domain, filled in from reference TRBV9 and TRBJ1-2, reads DSGVTQTPKHLITATGQRVTLRCSPRSGDLSVYWYQQSLDQGLQFLIQYYNGEERAKGNILERFSAQQFPDLHSELNLSSLELGDSALYFCASSVDGWSYTFGSGTRLTVV.